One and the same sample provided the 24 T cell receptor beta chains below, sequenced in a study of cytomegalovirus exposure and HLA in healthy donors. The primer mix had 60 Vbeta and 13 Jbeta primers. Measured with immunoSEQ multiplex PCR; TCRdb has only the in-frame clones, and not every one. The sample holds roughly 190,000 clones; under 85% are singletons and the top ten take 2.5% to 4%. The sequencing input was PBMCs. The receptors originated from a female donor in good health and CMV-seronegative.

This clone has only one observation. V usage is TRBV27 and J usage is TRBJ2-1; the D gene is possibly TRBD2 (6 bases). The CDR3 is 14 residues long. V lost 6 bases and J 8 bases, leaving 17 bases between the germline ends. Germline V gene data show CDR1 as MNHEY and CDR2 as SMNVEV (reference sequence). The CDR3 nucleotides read TGTGCCAGCAGCCTTACCGGGAGCGCGTATGAGCAGTTCTTC. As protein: CASSLTGSAYEQFF.

CDR3: CASSGGLAGGGTQYF. In DNA, the CDR3 is TGTGCCAGCAGCGGGGGACTAGCGGGCGGGGGGACCCAGTACTTC. The chain is built from TRBV7-6 and TRBJ2-5; TRBD2 agrees at 12 bases. CDR3 length equals 15 residues. Germline CDR1 and CDR2: SGHVS and FNYEAQ. V gave up 5 bases and J gave up 7 bases; unmatched junction bases: 8.

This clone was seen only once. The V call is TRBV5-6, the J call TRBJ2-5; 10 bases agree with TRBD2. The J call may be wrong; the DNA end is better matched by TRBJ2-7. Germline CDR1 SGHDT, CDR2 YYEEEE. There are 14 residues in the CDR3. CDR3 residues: CASSLGTSAYEQYF. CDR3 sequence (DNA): TGTGCCAGCAGCCTCGGGACTAGCGCCTACGAGCAGTACTTC.

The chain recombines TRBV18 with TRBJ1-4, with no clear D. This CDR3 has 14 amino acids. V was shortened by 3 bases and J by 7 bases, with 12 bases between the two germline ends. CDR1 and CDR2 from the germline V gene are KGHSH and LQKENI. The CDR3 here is CASSPGRRGEKLFF. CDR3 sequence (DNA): TGTGCCAGCTCACCGGGAAGGCGGGGTGAAAAACTGTTTTTT.

CDR3 residues: CASTIPKIHPTVMNTEAFF. The DNA of the CDR3 is TGTGCCAGCACCATCCCGAAAATCCACCCGACAGTTATGAACACTGAAGCTTTCTTT. The chain recombines TRBV28 with TRBJ1-1; TRBD1 might be the D (5 bases). The V and J ends lost 7 bases and 0 bases respectively, with 27 bases between them. This CDR3 has 19 amino acids. Per the germline V gene, CDR1 is MDHEN and CDR2 is SYDVKM.

Here the CDR3 reads CASSIGGSNQPQHF. CDR3 sequence (DNA): TGTGCCAGTAGTATAGGAGGTTCCAATCAGCCCCAGCATTTT. This chain uses TRBV19 with TRBJ1-5, with D unclear. V lost 1 base and J lost 3, with 7 bases in between. The CDR3 is 14 amino acids. Germline CDR1 is LNHDA and CDR2 is SQIVND (reference sequence).

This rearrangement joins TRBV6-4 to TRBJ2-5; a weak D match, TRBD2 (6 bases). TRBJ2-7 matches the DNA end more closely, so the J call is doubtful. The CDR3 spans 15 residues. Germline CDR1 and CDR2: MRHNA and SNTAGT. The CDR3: CASSVLAGSSYEQYF. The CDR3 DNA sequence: TGTGCCAGCAGTGTTCTCGCGGGGTCGTCCTACGAGCAGTACTTC.

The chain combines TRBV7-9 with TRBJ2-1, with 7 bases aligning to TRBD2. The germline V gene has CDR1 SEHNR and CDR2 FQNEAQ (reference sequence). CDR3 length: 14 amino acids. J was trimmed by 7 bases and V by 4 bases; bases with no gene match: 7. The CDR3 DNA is TGTGCCAGCAGCTCCTCCGGGACTATTAATGAGCAGTTCTTC. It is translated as CASSSSGTINEQFF.

The CDR3 coding sequence is TGTGCCAGCAGCTTAAGCGTACAGGGGCTCGGCACAGATACGCAGTATTTT. Amino acid sequence: CASSLSVQGLGTDTQYF. The rearrangement joins TRBV7-9 to TRBJ2-3, with 7 nucleotides matching TRBD1. In germline, CDR1 is SEHNR, CDR2 FQNEAQ (reference sequence). Trimming cost V 2 bases and J 1 base; bases outside gene matches: 9. The CDR3 consists of 17 residues.

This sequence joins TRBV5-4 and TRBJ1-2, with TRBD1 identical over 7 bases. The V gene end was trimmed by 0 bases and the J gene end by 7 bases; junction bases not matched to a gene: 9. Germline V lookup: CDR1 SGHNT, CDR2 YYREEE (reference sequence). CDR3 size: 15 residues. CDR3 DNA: TGTGCCAGCAGCTTGGAACACAGGGGCAGGGGTGGCTACACCTTC. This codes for CASSLEHRGRGGYTF.

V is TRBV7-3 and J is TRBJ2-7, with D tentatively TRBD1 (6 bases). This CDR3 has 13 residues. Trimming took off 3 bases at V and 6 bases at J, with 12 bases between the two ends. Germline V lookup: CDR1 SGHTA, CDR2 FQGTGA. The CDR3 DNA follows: TGTGCCAGCAGCTTCGTGGGGGCGCGCGAGCAGTACTTC. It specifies CASSFVGAREQYF.

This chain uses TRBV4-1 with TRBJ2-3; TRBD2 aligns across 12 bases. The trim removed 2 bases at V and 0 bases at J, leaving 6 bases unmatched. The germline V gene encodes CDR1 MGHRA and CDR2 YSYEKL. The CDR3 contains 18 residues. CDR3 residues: CASSQNPGLAGSTDTQYF. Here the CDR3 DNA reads TGCGCCAGCAGCCAAAACCCGGGACTAGCGGGTAGCACAGATACGCAGTATTTT.

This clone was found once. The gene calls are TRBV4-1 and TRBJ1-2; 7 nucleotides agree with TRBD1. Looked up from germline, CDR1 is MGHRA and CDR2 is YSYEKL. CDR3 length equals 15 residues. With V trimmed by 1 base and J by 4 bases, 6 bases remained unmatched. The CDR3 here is CASSQGRTGTYGYTF. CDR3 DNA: TGCGCCAGCAGCCAAGGTCGGACAGGTACCTATGGCTACACCTTC.

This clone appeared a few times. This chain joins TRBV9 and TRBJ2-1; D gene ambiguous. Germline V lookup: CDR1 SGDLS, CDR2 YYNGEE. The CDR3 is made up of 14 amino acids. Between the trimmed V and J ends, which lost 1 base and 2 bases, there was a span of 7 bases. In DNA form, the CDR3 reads TGTGCCAGCAGCGTAAGCGAGACCTACAATGAGCAGTTCTTC. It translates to CASSVSETYNEQFF.

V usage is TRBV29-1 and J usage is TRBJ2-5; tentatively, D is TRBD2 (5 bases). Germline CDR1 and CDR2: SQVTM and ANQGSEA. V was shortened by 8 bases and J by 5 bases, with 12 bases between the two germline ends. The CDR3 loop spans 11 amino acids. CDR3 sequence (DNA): TGCAGCCCAGCCCGGGGTGAGACCCAGTACTTC. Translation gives CSPARGETQYF.

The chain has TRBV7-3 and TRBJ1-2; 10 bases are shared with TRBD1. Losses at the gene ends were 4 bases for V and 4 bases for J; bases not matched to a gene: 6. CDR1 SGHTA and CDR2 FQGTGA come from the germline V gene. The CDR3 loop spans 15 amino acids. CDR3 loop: CASSSGRDRGYGYTF. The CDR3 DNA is TGTGCCAGCAGCTCAGGGCGGGACAGGGGCTATGGCTACACCTTC.

CDR3 DNA: TGTGCCAGCTCACCACCGACAGGGGGCAACTATGGCTACACCTTC. This sequence encodes CASSPPTGGNYGYTF. The rearrangement links TRBV18 to TRBJ1-2, with 10 bases identical to TRBD1. This CDR3 has 15 residues. Trimming cost V 0 bases and J 2 bases; bases outside gene matches: 0. Germline loops: CDR1 KGHSH, CDR2 LQKENI.

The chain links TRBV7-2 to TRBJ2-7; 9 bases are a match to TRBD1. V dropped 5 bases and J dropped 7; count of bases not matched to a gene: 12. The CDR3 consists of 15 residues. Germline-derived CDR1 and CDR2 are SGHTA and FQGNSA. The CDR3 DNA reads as TGTGCCAGCAGCCCCGCCCCACAGGGGGCGCGGGAGCAGTACTTC. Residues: CASSPAPQGAREQYF.

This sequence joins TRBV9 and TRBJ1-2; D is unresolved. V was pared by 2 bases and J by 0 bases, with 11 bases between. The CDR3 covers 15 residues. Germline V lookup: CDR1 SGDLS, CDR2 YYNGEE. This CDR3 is CASSVTPGANYGYTF. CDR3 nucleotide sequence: TGTGCCAGCAGCGTCACCCCGGGAGCTAACTATGGCTACACCTTC.

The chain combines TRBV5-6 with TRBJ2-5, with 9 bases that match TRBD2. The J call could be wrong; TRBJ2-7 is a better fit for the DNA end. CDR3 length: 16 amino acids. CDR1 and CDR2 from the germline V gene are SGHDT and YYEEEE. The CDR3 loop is CASSQKGAGGPFEQYF. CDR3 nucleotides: TGTGCCAGCAGCCAAAAGGGGGCGGGAGGGCCTTTCGAGCAGTACTTC.

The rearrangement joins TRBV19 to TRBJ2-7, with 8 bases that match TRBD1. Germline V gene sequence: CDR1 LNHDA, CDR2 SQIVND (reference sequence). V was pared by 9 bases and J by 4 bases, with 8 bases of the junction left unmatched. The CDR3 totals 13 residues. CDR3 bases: TGTGCCAGGACCCGGGACAGGAAGTACGAGCAGTACTTC. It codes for CARTRDRKYEQYF.

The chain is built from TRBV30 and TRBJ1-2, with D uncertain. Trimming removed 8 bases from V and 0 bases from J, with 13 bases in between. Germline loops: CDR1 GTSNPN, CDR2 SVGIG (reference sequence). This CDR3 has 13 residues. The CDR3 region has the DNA TGTGCCCAGACGGTGGGAGCTAACTATGGCTACACCTTC. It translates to CAQTVGANYGYTF.

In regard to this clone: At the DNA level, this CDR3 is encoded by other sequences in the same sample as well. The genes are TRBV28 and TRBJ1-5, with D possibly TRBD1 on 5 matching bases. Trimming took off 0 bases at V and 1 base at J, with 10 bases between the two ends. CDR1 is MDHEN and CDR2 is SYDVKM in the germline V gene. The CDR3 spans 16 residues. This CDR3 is CASSLWGGGSNQPQHF. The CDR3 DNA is TGTGCCAGCAGTTTATGGGGCGGGGGGAGCAATCAGCCCCAGCATTTT.

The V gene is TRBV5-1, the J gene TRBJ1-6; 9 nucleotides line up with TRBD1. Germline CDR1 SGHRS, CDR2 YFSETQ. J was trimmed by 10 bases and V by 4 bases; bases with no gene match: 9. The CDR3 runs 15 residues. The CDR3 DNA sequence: TGCGCCAGCAGCCCCGGACAGGGGATCGGATCACCCCTCCACTTT. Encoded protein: CASSPGQGIGSPLHF.